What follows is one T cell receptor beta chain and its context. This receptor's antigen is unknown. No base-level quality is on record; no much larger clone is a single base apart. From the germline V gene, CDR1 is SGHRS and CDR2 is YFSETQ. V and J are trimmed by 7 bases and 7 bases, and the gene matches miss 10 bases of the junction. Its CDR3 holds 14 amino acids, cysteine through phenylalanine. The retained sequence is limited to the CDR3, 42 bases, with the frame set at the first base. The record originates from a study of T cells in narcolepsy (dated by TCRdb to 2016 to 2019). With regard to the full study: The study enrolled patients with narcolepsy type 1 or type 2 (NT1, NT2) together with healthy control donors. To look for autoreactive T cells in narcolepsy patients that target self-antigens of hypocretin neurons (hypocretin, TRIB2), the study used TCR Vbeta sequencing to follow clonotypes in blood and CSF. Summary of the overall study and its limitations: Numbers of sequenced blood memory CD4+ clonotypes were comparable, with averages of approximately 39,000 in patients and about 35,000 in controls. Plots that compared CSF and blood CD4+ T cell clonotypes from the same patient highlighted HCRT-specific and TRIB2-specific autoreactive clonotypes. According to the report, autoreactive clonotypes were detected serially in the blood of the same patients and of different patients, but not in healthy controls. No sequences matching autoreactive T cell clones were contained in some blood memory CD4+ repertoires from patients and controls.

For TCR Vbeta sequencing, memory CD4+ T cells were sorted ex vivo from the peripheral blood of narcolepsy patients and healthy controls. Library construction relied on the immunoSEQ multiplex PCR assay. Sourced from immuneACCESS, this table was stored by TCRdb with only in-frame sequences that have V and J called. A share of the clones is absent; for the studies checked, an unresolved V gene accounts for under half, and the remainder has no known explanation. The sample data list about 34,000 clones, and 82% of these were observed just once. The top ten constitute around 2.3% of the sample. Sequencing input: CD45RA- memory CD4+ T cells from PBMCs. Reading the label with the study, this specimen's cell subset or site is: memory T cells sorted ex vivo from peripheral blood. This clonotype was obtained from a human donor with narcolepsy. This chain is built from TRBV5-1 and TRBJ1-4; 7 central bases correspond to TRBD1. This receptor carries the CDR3 CASFSGTVGEKLFF. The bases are TGCGCCAGCTTCTCCGGGACAGTCGGTGAAAAACTGTTTTTT.